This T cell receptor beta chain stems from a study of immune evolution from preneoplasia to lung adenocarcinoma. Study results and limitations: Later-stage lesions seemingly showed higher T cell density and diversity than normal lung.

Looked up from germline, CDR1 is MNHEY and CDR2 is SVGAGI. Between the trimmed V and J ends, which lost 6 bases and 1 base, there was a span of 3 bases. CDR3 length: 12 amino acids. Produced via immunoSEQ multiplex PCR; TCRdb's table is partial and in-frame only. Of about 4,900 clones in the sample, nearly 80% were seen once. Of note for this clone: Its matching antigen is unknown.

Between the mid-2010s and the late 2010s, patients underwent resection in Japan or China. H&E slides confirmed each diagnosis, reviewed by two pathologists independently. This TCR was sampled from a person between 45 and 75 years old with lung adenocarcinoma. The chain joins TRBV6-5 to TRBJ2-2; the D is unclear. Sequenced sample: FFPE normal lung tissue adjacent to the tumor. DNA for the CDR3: TGTGCCAGCAGCTTGAACACCGGGGAGCTGTTTTTT. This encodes CASSLNTGELFF.